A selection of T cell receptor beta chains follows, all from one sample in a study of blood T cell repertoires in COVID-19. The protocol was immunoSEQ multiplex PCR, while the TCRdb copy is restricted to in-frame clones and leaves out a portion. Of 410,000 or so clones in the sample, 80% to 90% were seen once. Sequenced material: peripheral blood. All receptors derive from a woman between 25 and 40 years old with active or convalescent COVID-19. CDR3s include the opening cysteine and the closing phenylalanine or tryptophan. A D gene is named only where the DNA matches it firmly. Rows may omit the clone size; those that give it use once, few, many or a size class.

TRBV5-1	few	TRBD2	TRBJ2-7	CASSPGTSGRSSYEQYF	TGCGCCAGCAGCCCCGGGACTAGCGGGAGATCGTCCTACGAGCAGTACTTC
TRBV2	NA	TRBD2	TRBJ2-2	CASSGGAGGRTGELFF	TGTGCCAGCAGTGGGGGGGCGGGAGGACGGACCGGGGAGCTGTTTTTT
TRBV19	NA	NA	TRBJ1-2	CASMQGRYGYTF	TGTGCCAGTATGCAGGGGCGATATGGCTACACCTTC
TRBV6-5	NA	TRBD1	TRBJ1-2	CASSYSTGGKSGYTF	TGTGCCAGCAGTTACTCGACAGGGGGCAAAAGTGGCTACACCTTC
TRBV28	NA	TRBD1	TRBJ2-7	CASSTPTGVTYEQYF	TGTGCCAGCAGTACCCCGACAGGGGTCACCTACGAGCAGTACTTC
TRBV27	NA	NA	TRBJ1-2	CASSWAANYGYTF	TGTGCCAGCAGTTGGGCAGCTAACTATGGCTACACCTTC
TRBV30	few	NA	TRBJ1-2	CAWARDTNGYTF	TGTGCCTGGGCCCGGGACACGAATGGCTACACCTTC
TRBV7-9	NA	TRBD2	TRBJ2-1	CASSRNSGDSYNEQFF	TGTGCCAGCAGCCGAAATAGCGGGGACTCCTACAATGAGCAGTTCTTC
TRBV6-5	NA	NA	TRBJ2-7	CASKGQSIGVGEQYF	TGTGCCAGCAAAGGACAGAGCATAGGGGTCGGCGAGCAGTACTTC
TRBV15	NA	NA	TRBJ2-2	CATSRESGELFF	TGTGCCACCAGCAGGGAGAGCGGGGAGCTGTTTTTT
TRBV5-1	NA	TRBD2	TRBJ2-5	CASSTGTSQETQYF	TGCGCCAGCAGCACAGGGACTAGCCAAGAGACCCAGTACTTC
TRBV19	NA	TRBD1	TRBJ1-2	CASSPVGQGYGYTF	TGTGCCAGTAGCCCCGTGGGACAGGGCTACGGCTACACCTTC
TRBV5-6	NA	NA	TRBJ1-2	CASSLPRRSNYGYTF	TGTGCCAGCAGCTTGCCCCGGAGAAGTAACTATGGCTACACCTTC